Listed below are T cell receptor beta chains from one sample, sequenced in a study of blood T cell repertoires in COVID-19. TCRdb's table, derived via immunoSEQ multiplex PCR, lists solely in-frame clones and lacks some. The table shows 150,000 to 200,000 clones, with about 86% occurring only once. Material: peripheral blood. The source of these receptors is a woman aged 55 to 70 with COVID-19, enrolled during active disease. The conserved cysteine and the conserved F or W are not part of the CDR3 here. The order of the fields is V gene, CDR3 length, J gene, CDR3 protein.

>TRBV15|13|TRBJ1-5
ATSRDLPGDQPQH
>TRBV10-3|12|TRBJ2-1
ATGNSGSINEQF
>TRBV3-1/TRBV3-2|10|TRBJ2-3
ASSQDPGTQY
>TRBV4-1|15|TRBJ2-1
ASSQDRAGGSYNEQF
>TRBV5-5|13|TRBJ2-1
ASSLGLAGGYEQF
>TRBV7-3|14|TRBJ2-3
ASSPRSGQGTDTQY
>TRBV4-1|15|TRBJ2-6
ASSPGLAGAGANVLT
>TRBV19|14|TRBJ1-4
ASSLGQAATNEKLF
>TRBV19|16|TRBJ1-5
ASSLIRGNLVSNQPQH
>TRBV10-3|14|TRBJ2-3
AISGASGRGTDTQY
>TRBV7-9|14|TRBJ1-5
ASSLAGTGGHQPQH
>TRBV7-2|18|TRBJ2-7
ASSLAGIGTGSGRFYEQY
>TRBV19|14|TRBJ2-1
ASRASLAGGPSEQF
>TRBV24-1|15|TRBJ2-5
ATSDLRDRGGQETQY
>TRBV24-1|13|TRBJ1-5
ATRPGQGSNQPQH
>TRBV18|16|TRBJ2-3
ASSPVSLRDLFTDTQY
>TRBV5-1|9|TRBJ2-7
ASSLGGEQY
>TRBV28|9|TRBJ2-7
ASSPKYEQY
>TRBV6-2/TRBV6-3|13|TRBJ1-2
ASSYSRQEGRGYT
>TRBV20-1|10|TRBJ1-2
SASGQGMSYT
>TRBV6-8|12|TRBJ2-7
ASSLDRRSYEQY
>TRBV5-6|12|TRBJ1-2
ASSLEGGWYGYT
>TRBV7-9|11|TRBJ1-1
ASRGDRGREAF
>TRBV14|13|TRBJ1-6
ASSQEIGRNSPLH
>TRBV2|13|TRBJ2-1
ASSERWSSYNEQF
>TRBV11-3|14|TRBJ2-7
ASSSVGLPSSYEQY
>TRBV27|14|TRBJ1-2
ASSSAGGRVIGGYT
>TRBV7-9|13|TRBJ2-1
ASSPRGRLYNEQF
>TRBV7-2|12|TRBJ2-4
ASSALGPLGIQY
>TRBV9|12|TRBJ1-1
ASSVAPQGAGAF
>TRBV5-1|13|TRBJ2-5
ASSLDQGAKETQY
>TRBV3-1/TRBV3-2|13|TRBJ2-1
ASSPTRPSYNEQF
>TRBV9|18|TRBJ2-2
ASSSSRSQLNPRNTGELF
>TRBV6-1|19|TRBJ2-4
ASSEKRVLPAEEEAKNIQY
>TRBV7-2|13|TRBJ1-2
ASSLTSDTFYGYT
>TRBV7-2|14|TRBJ2-2
ASSLAWGLNTGELF
>TRBV12-3/TRBV12-4|11|TRBJ1-1
ASTRDRGTEAF
>TRBV6-4|14|TRBJ2-1
ASSDTGTGSYNEQF
>TRBV19|16|TRBJ1-1
ASSILTGGGFLNTEAF
>TRBV6-5|10|TRBJ2-1
ASSTPNNEQF
>TRBV12-3/TRBV12-4|11|TRBJ1-2
ASTPGALRGYT
>TRBV9|11|TRBJ2-5
ASSVGSKETQY
>TRBV9|17|TRBJ2-3
ASSVATAGALSPRDTQY
>TRBV5-1|13|TRBJ2-2
ASSPPTGITGELF
>TRBV18|12|TRBJ1-5
ASRPAGPNQPQH
>TRBV5-6|11|TRBJ2-5
ASSFSSAGTQY
>TRBV19|10|TRBJ2-3
ASSPRKDTQY
>TRBV4-3|15|TRBJ2-7
ASSQTGTSVRGGEQY
>TRBV25-1|11|TRBJ1-1
ASSWTGNTEAF
>TRBV5-6|12|TRBJ2-7
ASSLGAGSYEQY
>TRBV28|15|TRBJ2-1
ASSYTLGQFSYNEQF
>TRBV24-1|13|TRBJ2-7
ATSDLTDRTGEQY
>TRBV18|13|TRBJ1-2
ASSIPFRGDYGYT
>TRBV6-5|13|TRBJ2-1
ASSYSPGAPNEQF
>TRBV7-8|11|TRBJ1-3
ASSFGSGNTIY